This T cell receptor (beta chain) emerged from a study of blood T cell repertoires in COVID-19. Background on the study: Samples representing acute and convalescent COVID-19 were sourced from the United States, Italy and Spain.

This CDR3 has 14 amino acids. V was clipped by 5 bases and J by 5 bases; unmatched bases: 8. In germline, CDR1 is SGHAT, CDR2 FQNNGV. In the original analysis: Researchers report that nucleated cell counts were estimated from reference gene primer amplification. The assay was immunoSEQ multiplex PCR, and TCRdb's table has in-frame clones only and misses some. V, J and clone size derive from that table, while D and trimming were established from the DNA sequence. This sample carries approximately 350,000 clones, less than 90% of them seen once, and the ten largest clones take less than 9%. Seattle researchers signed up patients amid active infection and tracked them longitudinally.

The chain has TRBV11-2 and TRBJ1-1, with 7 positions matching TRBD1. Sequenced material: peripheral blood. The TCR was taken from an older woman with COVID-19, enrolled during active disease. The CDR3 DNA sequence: TGTGCCAGCAGCGAAAAAACAGGGGCAACTGAAGCTTTCTTT. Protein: CASSEKTGATEAFF.